This entry lists 14 T cell receptor beta chains sequenced from one sample in a study of multiple sclerosis patients with progressive multifocal leukoencephalopathy (dated by TCRdb to about 2019). This specimen's time point label, per the study, means: time of PML onset. In the paper's terms, the treatment or condition label means: on natalizumab therapy at sampling. The library was prepared using the immunoSEQ multiplex PCR assay. Sourced from immuneACCESS, this table was stored by TCRdb with only in-frame sequences that have V and J called. A share of the clones is absent; for the studies checked, an unresolved V gene accounts for under half, and the remainder has no known explanation. Within this sample are 25,000 to 35,000 clones, with about 90% of them counted one time only. The top ten constitute roughly 3.2% of the sample. The input for sequencing was PBMCs, taken from a patient treated with natalizumab. Receptors originate from a human donor with progressive multifocal leukoencephalopathy.

This sequence joins TRBV7-9 and TRBJ2-7, with D tentatively TRBD2 (6 bases). There are 14 residues in the CDR3. Looked up from germline, CDR1 is SEHNR and CDR2 is FQNEAQ (reference sequence). With 6 bases removed from V and 4 bases from J, the gap between germline ends came to 16 bases. The CDR3 spells CASRLLAGPYEQYF. The CDR3 DNA is TGTGCCAGCAGGTTATTGGCGGGGCCTTACGAGCAGTACTTC.

V gene TRBV28 combines with J gene TRBJ2-7; no definite D call. V lost 2 bases and J 5 bases, leaving 10 bases between the germline ends. This CDR3 is built from 13 residues. Per the germline V gene, CDR1 is MDHEN and CDR2 is SYDVKM. Here the CDR3 reads CASSLGNPNEQYF. The DNA for the CDR3 is TGTGCCAGCAGTTTAGGCAACCCCAACGAGCAGTACTTC. The variable domain in full, completed from reference TRBV28 and TRBJ2-7, reads DVKVTQSSRYLVKRTGEKVFLECVQDMDHENMFWYRQDPGLGLRLIYFSYDVKMKEKGDIPEGYSVSREKKERFSLILESASTNQTSMYLCASSLGNPNEQYFGPGTRLTVT.

This chain links TRBV6-1 with TRBJ2-6; D ambiguous. Germline V gene data show CDR1 as MNHNS and CDR2 as SASEGT. V was shortened by 10 bases and J by 2 bases, with 12 bases between the two germline ends. The CDR3 covers 14 residues. CDR3: CATRTVAGANVLTF. CDR3 DNA sequence: TGTGCCACCAGGACGGTCGCTGGGGCCAACGTCCTGACTTTC.

V is TRBV25-1 and J is TRBJ1-4; 7 bases map to TRBD1. Germline CDR1 reads MGHDK; CDR2 reads SYGVNS. Trimming cost V 4 bases and J 8 bases; bases outside gene matches: 16. The CDR3 loop spans 17 amino acids. CDR3: CASSATPGTADIEKLFF. In nucleotides, the CDR3 is TGTGCCAGCAGTGCCACGCCAGGGACAGCGGATATAGAAAAACTGTTTTTT.

The chain links TRBV5-1 to TRBJ2-3; TRBD2 aligns across 8 bases. The CDR3 loop spans 13 amino acids. The V and J ends lost 7 bases and 7 bases, in that order; junction bases with no gene match: 8. Germline CDR1 and CDR2: SGHRS and YFSETQ. The CDR3 loop reads CASQTGGQNTQYF. The CDR3, as DNA: TGCGCCAGCCAAACGGGAGGGCAAAATACGCAGTATTTT.

The J gene is TRBJ1-3, the V gene TRBV28; D uncertain. The V gene lost 8 bases and the J gene lost 3 bases, with 8 bases spanning the gap. The CDR3 is made up of 12 amino acids. Germline-derived CDR1 and CDR2 are MDHEN and SYDVKM. The CDR3 DNA sequence: TGTGCCAGCGGCTACCGTGGAAACACCATATATTTT. Protein sequence: CASGYRGNTIYF.

The chain employs TRBV28 and TRBJ1-1, with D unclear. Germline CDR1 and CDR2: MDHEN and SYDVKM. The CDR3 totals 12 residues. The V end lost 6 bases, the J end lost 1 base, and 6 bases lay between the germline ends. Written as DNA, the CDR3 is TGTGCCAGCAGCGGATGGAACACTGAAGCTTTCTTT. It translates to CASSGWNTEAFF.

The chain uses TRBV19 and TRBJ1-5, with 7 nucleotides matching TRBD1. V lost 4 bases, J lost 0 bases, and 15 bases stayed unmatched. CDR1 and CDR2 (germline): LNHDA, SQIVND (reference sequence). The CDR3 covers 19 residues. The CDR3: CASSTRLDRMGVSNQPQHF. The CDR3 coding sequence is TGTGCCAGTAGTACCCGCCTGGACAGGATGGGGGTTAGCAATCAGCCCCAGCATTTT.

The chain couples TRBV28 to TRBJ2-7; D possibly corresponds to TRBD1 (6 bases). Germline CDR1 is MDHEN and CDR2 is SYDVKM. Between the trimmed V and J ends, which lost 4 bases and 7 bases, there was a span of 23 bases. This CDR3 is 16 amino acids long. The CDR3 region has the DNA TGTGCCAGCAGTTCTCCCCAGGCAGGGGCCTTGGGTGAGCAGTACTTC. Protein product: CASSSPQAGALGEQYF.

This clone has only one observation. The chain is built from TRBV27 and TRBJ1-4; D not resolved. The germline V and J ends were trimmed by 6 bases and 5 bases, with 16 bases remaining between them. The CDR3 consists of 15 residues. CDR1 MNHEY and CDR2 SMNVEV come from the germline V gene (reference sequence). For the CDR3, the DNA is TGTGCCAGCAGCCTTCGCTTCGGTCCGAATGAAAAACTGTTTTTT. Its protein product is CASSLRFGPNEKLFF.

V and J are TRBV7-9 and TRBJ2-3, with 10 bases matching TRBD2. This CDR3 comprises 15 residues. V dropped 4 bases and J dropped 5; count of bases not matched to a gene: 6. Germline V lookup: CDR1 SEHNR, CDR2 FQNEAQ (reference sequence). CDR3 sequence: CASSSSGRGGDTQYF. CDR3 DNA sequence: TGTGCCAGCAGCTCTAGCGGGAGAGGGGGAGATACGCAGTATTTT.

This clone was counted only a few times. The J gene is TRBJ2-7, the V gene TRBV7-2; D is perhaps TRBD2 (6 bases). Between the trimmed V and J ends, which lost 1 base and 0 bases, there was a span of 7 bases. The CDR3 has 14 amino acids. Looked up from germline, CDR1 is SGHTA and CDR2 is FQGNSA. DNA for the CDR3: TGTGCCAGCAGCTTAGTACTAGCCTCCTACGAGCAGTACTTC. Protein sequence: CASSLVLASYEQYF.

V gene TRBV5-1 combines with J gene TRBJ2-7; D unresolved. V lost 0 bases, J lost 3 bases, and 19 bases lay in between. The CDR3 is made up of 17 amino acids. CDR1 and CDR2 (germline): SGHRS, YFSETQ. The CDR3 DNA reads as TGCGCCAGCAGCTTGGGGCGATTGGGCCCGACAAACTACGAGCAGTACTTC. Amino acids: CASSLGRLGPTNYEQYF.

The rearrangement joins TRBV7-7 to TRBJ2-3; 7 bases match TRBD1. Germline V gene lookup returns CDR1 SSHAT and CDR2 FNYEAQ (reference sequence). This CDR3 spans 14 amino acids. Trimming took 1 base from V and 4 from J; bases not matched to a gene: 2. The CDR3 sequence is CASSLDRGADTQYF. CDR3 DNA: TGTGCCAGCAGCTTAGACAGGGGCGCAGATACGCAGTATTTT.